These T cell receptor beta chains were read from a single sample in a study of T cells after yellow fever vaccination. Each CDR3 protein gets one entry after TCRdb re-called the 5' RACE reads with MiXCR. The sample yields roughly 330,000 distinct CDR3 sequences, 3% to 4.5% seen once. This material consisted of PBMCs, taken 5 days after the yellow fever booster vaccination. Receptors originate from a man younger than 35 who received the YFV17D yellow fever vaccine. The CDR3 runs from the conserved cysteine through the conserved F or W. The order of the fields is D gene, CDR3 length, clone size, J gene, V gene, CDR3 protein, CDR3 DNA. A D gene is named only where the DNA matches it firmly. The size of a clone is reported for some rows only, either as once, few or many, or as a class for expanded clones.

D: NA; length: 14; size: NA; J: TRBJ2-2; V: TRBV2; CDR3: CASRKGPNTGELFF; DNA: TGTGCCAGCAGGAAAGGTCCGAACACCGGGGAGCTGTTTTTT
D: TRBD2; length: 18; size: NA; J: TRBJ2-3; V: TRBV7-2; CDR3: CASSLRLAGGPATDTQYF; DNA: TGTGCCAGCAGCTTGAGACTAGCGGGGGGGCCGGCCACAGATACGCAGTATTTT
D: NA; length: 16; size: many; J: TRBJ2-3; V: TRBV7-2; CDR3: CASSLNQATRSDTQYF; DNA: TGTGCCAGCAGCTTAAATCAGGCCACCAGGTCGGATACGCAGTATTTT
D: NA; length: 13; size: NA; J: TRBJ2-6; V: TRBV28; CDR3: CASLSSGANVLTF; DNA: TGTGCCAGCTTAAGCTCTGGGGCCAACGTCCTGACTTTC
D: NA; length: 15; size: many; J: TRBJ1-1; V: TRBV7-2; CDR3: CASSLALWGNTEAFF; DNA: TGTGCCAGCAGCTTAGCGTTGTGGGGGAACACTGAAGCTTTCTTT
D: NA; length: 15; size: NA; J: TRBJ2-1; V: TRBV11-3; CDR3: CASSLDSLGYNEQFF; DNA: TGTGCCAGCAGCCTGGACTCCCTCGGCTACAATGAGCAGTTCTTC
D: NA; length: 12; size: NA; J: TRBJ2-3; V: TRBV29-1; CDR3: CSDIQTHPTQYF; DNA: TGCAGCGATATTCAGACCCATCCCACGCAGTATTTT
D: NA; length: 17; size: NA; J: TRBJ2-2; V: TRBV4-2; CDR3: CASSQEVLGGNTGELFF; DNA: TGTGCCAGCAGCCAAGAAGTTTTAGGAGGGAACACCGGGGAGCTGTTTTTT
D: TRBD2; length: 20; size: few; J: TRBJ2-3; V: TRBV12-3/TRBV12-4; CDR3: CASSSPPGLGRMGGADTQYF; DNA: TGTGCCAGCAGTTCTCCCCCGGGACTAGGCCGGATGGGGGGCGCAGATACGCAGTATTTT
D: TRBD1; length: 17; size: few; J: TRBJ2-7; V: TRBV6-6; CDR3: CASSFVWQGALIYEQYF; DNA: TGTGCCAGCAGTTTCGTCTGGCAGGGGGCGTTAATCTACGAGCAGTACTTC
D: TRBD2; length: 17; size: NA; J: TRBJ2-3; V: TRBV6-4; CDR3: CASSELRLAAHTDTQYF; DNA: TGTGCCAGCAGTGAACTCCGACTAGCGGCCCACACAGATACGCAGTATTTT
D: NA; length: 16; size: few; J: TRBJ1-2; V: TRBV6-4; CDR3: CASSDSNSEANYGYTF; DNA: TGTGCCAGCAGTGACTCGAACAGCGAAGCTAACTATGGCTACACCTTC
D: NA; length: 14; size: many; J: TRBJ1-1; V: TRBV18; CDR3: CASSPTALNTEAFF; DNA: TGTGCCAGCTCACCGACAGCTTTGAACACTGAAGCTTTCTTT
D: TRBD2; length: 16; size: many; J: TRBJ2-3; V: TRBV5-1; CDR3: CASSLGAGGATDTQYF; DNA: TGCGCCAGCAGCTTGGGGGCCGGGGGGGCTACAGATACGCAGTATTTT
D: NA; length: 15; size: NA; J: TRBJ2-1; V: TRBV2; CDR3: CASTLVGNSNNEQFF; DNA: TGTGCCAGCACCTTGGTCGGCAATAGCAACAATGAGCAGTTCTTC
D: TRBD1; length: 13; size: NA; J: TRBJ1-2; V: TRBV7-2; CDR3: CASSLGTGRSYTF; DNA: TGTGCCAGCAGCTTAGGGACAGGGAGAAGCTACACCTTC
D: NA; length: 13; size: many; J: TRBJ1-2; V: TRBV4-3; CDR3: CASSRRIGEGYTF; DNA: TGCGCCAGCAGCCGGCGTATCGGAGAGGGCTACACCTTC
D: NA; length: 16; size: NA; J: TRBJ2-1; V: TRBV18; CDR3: CASSPRWAGIYNEQFF; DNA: TGTGCCAGCTCACCTCGGTGGGCAGGGATTTACAATGAGCAGTTCTTC
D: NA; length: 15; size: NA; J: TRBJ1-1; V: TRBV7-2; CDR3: CASSLDLGRGTEAFF; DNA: TGTGCCAGCAGCTTAGATTTGGGCAGGGGAACTGAAGCTTTCTTT
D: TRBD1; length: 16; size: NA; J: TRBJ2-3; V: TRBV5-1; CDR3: CASRSPGGEGTDTQYF; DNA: TGCGCCAGCAGATCACCAGGGGGCGAAGGCACAGATACGCAGTATTTT
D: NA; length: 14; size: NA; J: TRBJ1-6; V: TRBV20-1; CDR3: CSAEQSSYNSPLHF; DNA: TGCAGTGCTGAACAGAGCTCCTATAATTCACCCCTCCACTTT
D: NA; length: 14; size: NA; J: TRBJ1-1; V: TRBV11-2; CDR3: CASRLILERTEAFF; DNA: TGTGCCAGCAGATTAATCCTCGAGAGGACTGAAGCTTTCTTT
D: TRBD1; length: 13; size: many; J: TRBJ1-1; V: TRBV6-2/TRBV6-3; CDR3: CASSWTGYTEAFF; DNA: TGTGCCAGCAGCTGGACAGGGTACACTGAAGCTTTCTTT
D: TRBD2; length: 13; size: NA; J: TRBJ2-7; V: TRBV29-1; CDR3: CSGTSGGGNEQYF; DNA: TGCAGCGGTACTAGCGGGGGAGGTAACGAGCAGTACTTC
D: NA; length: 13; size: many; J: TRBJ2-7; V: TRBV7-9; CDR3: CASSPRGGTEQYF; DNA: TGTGCCAGCAGCCCGAGAGGAGGGACCGAGCAGTACTTC
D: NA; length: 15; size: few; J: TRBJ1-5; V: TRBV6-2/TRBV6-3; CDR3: CASIKALSRGQPQHF; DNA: TGTGCCAGCATCAAGGCCCTTTCTAGGGGTCAGCCCCAGCATTTT
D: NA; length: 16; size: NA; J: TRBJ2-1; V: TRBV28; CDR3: CASRLPAGRVNNEQFF; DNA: TGTGCCAGCCGTTTGCCCGCGGGACGGGTCAACAATGAGCAGTTCTTC
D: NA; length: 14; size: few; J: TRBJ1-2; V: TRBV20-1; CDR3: CSARLGGSGRGYTF; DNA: TGCAGTGCGCGGCTTGGGGGGAGCGGTCGTGGCTACACCTTC
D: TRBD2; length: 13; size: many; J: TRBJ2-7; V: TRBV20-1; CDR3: CSAREGLAYEQYF; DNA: TGCAGTGCTAGAGAGGGACTAGCGTACGAGCAGTACTTC
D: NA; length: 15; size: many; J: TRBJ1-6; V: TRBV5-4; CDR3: CASSLERKHNSPLHF; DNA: TGTGCCAGCAGCTTGGAGAGGAAACATAATTCACCCCTCCACTTT
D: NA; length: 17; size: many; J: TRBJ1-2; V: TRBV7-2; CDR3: CASRPPSTVVLNYGYTF; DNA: TGTGCCAGCAGACCCCCGAGCACAGTGGTTTTGAACTATGGCTACACCTTC
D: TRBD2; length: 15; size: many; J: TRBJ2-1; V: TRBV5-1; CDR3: CATTSLAGGGNEQFF; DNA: TGCGCCACCACCTCACTAGCGGGGGGAGGAAATGAGCAGTTCTTC
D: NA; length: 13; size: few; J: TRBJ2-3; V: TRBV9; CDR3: CASSGWETDTQYF; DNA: TGTGCCAGCAGCGGCTGGGAGACAGATACGCAGTATTTT
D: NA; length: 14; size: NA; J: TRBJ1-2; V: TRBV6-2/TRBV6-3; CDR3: CASRPYQGYNGYTF; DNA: TGTGCCAGCAGACCCTACCAGGGTTACAATGGCTACACCTTC
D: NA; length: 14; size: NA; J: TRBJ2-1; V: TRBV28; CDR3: CASRPAGLNNEQFF; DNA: TGTGCCAGCAGACCTGCAGGGTTAAACAATGAGCAGTTCTTC
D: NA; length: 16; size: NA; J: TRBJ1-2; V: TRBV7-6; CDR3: CASSNPPDTANYGYTF; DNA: TGTGCCAGCAGCAACCCCCCCGACACAGCTAACTATGGCTACACCTTC
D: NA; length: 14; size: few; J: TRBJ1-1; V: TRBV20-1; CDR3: CSAPDPIGGTEAFF; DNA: TGCAGTGCTCCCGACCCGATTGGTGGCACTGAAGCTTTCTTT
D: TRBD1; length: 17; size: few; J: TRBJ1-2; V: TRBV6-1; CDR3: CASSETGGIRYEGGYTF; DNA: TGTGCCAGCAGTGAGACAGGGGGGATTAGATACGAGGGCGGCTACACCTTC
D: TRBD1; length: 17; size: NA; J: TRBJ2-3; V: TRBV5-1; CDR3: CASSLYSGQGVPDTQYF; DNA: TGCGCCAGCAGCTTGTACAGTGGTCAGGGGGTCCCAGATACGCAGTATTTT
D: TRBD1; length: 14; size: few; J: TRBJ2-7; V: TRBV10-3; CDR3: CAISDPGQIYEQYF; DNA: TGTGCCATCAGTGACCCGGGACAGATCTACGAGCAGTACTTC
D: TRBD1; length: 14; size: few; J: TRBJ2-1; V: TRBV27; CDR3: CASEGTGGLGEQFF; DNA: TGTGCCAGCGAGGGGACAGGGGGATTGGGTGAGCAGTTCTTC
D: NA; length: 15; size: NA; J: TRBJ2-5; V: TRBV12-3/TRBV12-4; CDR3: CASSLSPRGKETQYF; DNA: TGTGCCAGCAGTTTATCCCCACGGGGGAAAGAGACCCAGTACTTC
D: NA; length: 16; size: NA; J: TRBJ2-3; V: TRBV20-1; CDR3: CSARGSEGGGTDTQYF; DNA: TGCAGTGCTAGGGGTTCCGAGGGGGGCGGGACAGATACGCAGTATTTT
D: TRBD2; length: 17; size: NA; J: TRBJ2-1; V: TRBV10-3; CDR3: CAIRRTSGESSYNEQFF; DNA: TGTGCCATCAGACGGACTAGCGGGGAGAGCTCCTACAATGAGCAGTTCTTC
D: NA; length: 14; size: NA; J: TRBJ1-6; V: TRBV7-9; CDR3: CASSFDSSNSPLHF; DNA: TGTGCCAGCAGCTTTGACAGTAGCAATTCACCCCTCCACTTT
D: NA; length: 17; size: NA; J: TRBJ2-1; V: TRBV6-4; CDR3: CASSDSKKGHSYNEQFF; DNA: TGTGCCAGCAGTGACTCGAAGAAGGGGCACTCCTACAATGAGCAGTTCTTC
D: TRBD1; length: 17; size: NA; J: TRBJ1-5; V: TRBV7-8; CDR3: CASSAGTGVYSNQPQHF; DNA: TGTGCCAGCAGCGCCGGGACAGGCGTTTATAGCAATCAGCCCCAGCATTTT
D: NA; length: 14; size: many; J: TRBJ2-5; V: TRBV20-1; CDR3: CSARSIQGGETQYF; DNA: TGCAGTGCTAGATCAATACAGGGAGGGGAGACCCAGTACTTC
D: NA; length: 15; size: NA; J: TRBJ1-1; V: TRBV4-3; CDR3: CASSPGTKWGTEAFF; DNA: TGCGCCAGCAGCCCCGGGACAAAGTGGGGCACTGAAGCTTTCTTT
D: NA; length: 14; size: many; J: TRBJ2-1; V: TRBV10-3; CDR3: CAISVLQGYNEQFF; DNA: TGTGCCATCAGTGTACTGCAGGGCTACAATGAGCAGTTCTTC
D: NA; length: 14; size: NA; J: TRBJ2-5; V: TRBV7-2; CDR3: CASSEIRGLETQYF; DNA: TGTGCCAGCAGCGAGATTCGGGGGCTAGAGACCCAGTACTTC
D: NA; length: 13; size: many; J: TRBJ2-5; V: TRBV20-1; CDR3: CSARSTEQETQYF; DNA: TGCAGTGCTAGATCGACAGAGCAAGAGACCCAGTACTTC
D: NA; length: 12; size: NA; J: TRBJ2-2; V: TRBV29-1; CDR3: CSVAPETGELFF; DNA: TGCAGCGTTGCGCCCGAGACCGGGGAGCTGTTTTTT
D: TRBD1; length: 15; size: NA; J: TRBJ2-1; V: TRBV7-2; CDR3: CASSYGQGLYNEQFF; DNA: TGTGCCAGCAGCTACGGACAGGGCCTTTACAATGAGCAGTTCTTC
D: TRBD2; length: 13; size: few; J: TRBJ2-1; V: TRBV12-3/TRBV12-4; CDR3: CASSFVGGVEQFF; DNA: TGTGCCAGCAGTTTTGTCGGGGGGGTTGAGCAGTTCTTC
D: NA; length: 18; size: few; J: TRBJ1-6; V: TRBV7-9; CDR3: CASSFGLSMSSYNSPLHF; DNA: TGTGCCAGCAGCTTTGGACTTTCCATGAGCTCCTATAATTCACCCCTCCACTTT
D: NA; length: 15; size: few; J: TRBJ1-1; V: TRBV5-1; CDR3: CASSETGLLDTEAFF; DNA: TGCGCCAGCAGCGAAACAGGGTTATTGGACACTGAAGCTTTCTTT
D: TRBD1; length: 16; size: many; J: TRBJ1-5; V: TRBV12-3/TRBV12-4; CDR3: CASKFEGQGRNQPQHF; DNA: TGTGCCAGCAAGTTTGAGGGACAGGGACGCAATCAGCCCCAGCATTTT
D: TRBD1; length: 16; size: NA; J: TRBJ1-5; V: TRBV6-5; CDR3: CASSSDRGASNQPQHF; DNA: TGTGCCAGCAGTTCCGACAGGGGGGCTAGCAATCAGCCCCAGCATTTT